This is a list of T cell receptor beta chains from one sample in a study of regulatory T cells in long-lasting Graves disease. Via MiXCR, TCRdb re-called the multiplex PCR reads, giving one row per CDR3 protein. The sample lists almost 450,000 distinct CDR3 sequences, about a sixth occurring once. This sample also appeared in a second study, on T cells in Graves' hyperthyroidism and ophthalmopathy.

The starting material was peripheral blood mononuclear cells (PBMCs), obtained at new diagnosis, from a patient treated with antithyroid drugs. These receptors were collected from a woman in her 30s with Graves disease. Each CDR3 is given with its conserved first and last residue. Fields, in order: clone size, D gene, V gene, J gene, CDR3 protein, CDR3 DNA. D genes are given only for firm matches. A clone size is listed for some rows: how often the clone was seen (once, few, many), or a class if it is expanded.

clone size: many
D gene: NA
V gene: TRBV7-2
J gene: TRBJ2-7
CDR3 protein: CASSSDYSYEQYF
CDR3 DNA: TGTGCCAGCAGCTCAGACTATTCCTACGAGCAGTACTTC

clone size: NA
D gene: NA
V gene: TRBV12-3/TRBV12-4
J gene: TRBJ2-4
CDR3 protein: CASSGDGENIQYF
CDR3 DNA: TGTGCCAGCAGTGGGGACGGGGAAAACATTCAGTACTTC

clone size: NA
D gene: NA
V gene: TRBV28
J gene: TRBJ1-5
CDR3 protein: CASSPRRVSGQPQHF
CDR3 DNA: TGTGCCAGCAGCCCTCGGAGGGTTTCGGGTCAGCCCCAGCATTTT

clone size: many
D gene: NA
V gene: TRBV20-1
J gene: TRBJ2-7
CDR3 protein: CSAPLGYEQYF
CDR3 DNA: TGCAGTGCTCCCCTGGGCTACGAGCAGTACTTC

clone size: many
D gene: NA
V gene: TRBV18
J gene: TRBJ2-7
CDR3 protein: CASSQATKTSYEQYF
CDR3 DNA: TGTGCCAGCTCACAGGCCACGAAGACCTCCTACGAGCAGTACTTC

clone size: few
D gene: NA
V gene: TRBV20-1
J gene: TRBJ1-2
CDR3 protein: CSARDTRRYGYTF
CDR3 DNA: TGCAGTGCCCGGGACACCCGAAGATATGGCTACACCTTC

clone size: few
D gene: TRBD2
V gene: TRBV6-1
J gene: TRBJ2-7
CDR3 protein: CASSEFGGYEQYF
CDR3 DNA: TGTGCCAGCAGTGAATTCGGGGGGTACGAGCAGTACTTC

clone size: NA
D gene: NA
V gene: TRBV13
J gene: TRBJ2-2
CDR3 protein: CASSLRRDKNTGELFF
CDR3 DNA: TGTGCCAGCAGCCTCCGCCGGGACAAGAACACCGGGGAGCTGTTTTTT

clone size: NA
D gene: NA
V gene: TRBV5-4
J gene: TRBJ1-1
CDR3 protein: CASSPARGEAFF
CDR3 DNA: TGTGCCAGCAGCCCGGCCAGGGGTGAAGCTTTCTTT

clone size: NA
D gene: NA
V gene: TRBV7-6
J gene: TRBJ2-7
CDR3 protein: CASSPDRFYEQYF
CDR3 DNA: TGTGCCAGCAGCCCTGACAGGTTCTACGAGCAGTACTTC

clone size: many
D gene: NA
V gene: TRBV7-2
J gene: TRBJ1-1
CDR3 protein: CASSRNTVEAFF
CDR3 DNA: TGTGCCAGCAGCCGTAACACCGTTGAAGCTTTCTTT

clone size: NA
D gene: NA
V gene: TRBV9
J gene: TRBJ2-1
CDR3 protein: CASSVMRETYNEQFF
CDR3 DNA: TGTGCCAGCAGCGTAATGCGGGAAACCTACAATGAGCAGTTCTTC

clone size: many
D gene: NA
V gene: TRBV2
J gene: TRBJ2-3
CDR3 protein: CASSARTSTDTQYF
CDR3 DNA: TGTGCCAGCAGTGCCAGGACAAGCACAGATACGCAGTATTTT

clone size: many
D gene: TRBD2
V gene: TRBV20-1
J gene: TRBJ2-2
CDR3 protein: CSARRWTSSTGELFF
CDR3 DNA: TGCAGTGCCCGTCGGTGGACTAGCAGCACCGGGGAGCTGTTTTTT

clone size: few
D gene: NA
V gene: TRBV30
J gene: TRBJ2-1
CDR3 protein: CAWNYDGPQFF
CDR3 DNA: TGTGCCTGGAATTATGACGGGCCCCAGTTCTTC

clone size: many
D gene: NA
V gene: TRBV29-1
J gene: TRBJ1-2
CDR3 protein: CSDGTDDGYTF
CDR3 DNA: TGCAGCGACGGGACTGATGATGGCTACACCTTC

clone size: many
D gene: NA
V gene: TRBV5-1
J gene: TRBJ2-7
CDR3 protein: CASSSAGTAEQYF
CDR3 DNA: TGCGCCAGCAGCTCCGCGGGGACCGCCGAGCAGTACTTC

clone size: many
D gene: TRBD1
V gene: TRBV2
J gene: TRBJ2-5
CDR3 protein: CASNDGQGKTQYF
CDR3 DNA: TGTGCCAGCAACGACGGACAGGGGAAGACCCAGTACTTC

clone size: NA
D gene: NA
V gene: TRBV9
J gene: TRBJ2-3
CDR3 protein: CASSVGVAVSTDTQYF
CDR3 DNA: TGTGCCAGCAGCGTAGGTGTGGCGGTAAGCACAGATACGCAGTATTTT

clone size: many
D gene: TRBD1
V gene: TRBV28
J gene: TRBJ1-2
CDR3 protein: CASSPGTGGRTGYTF
CDR3 DNA: TGTGCCAGCAGTCCCGGGACAGGGGGCAGAACTGGCTACACCTTC

clone size: NA
D gene: NA
V gene: TRBV11-2
J gene: TRBJ1-5
CDR3 protein: CASSLEGASQPQHF
CDR3 DNA: TGTGCCAGCAGTTTAGAGGGTGCTAGTCAGCCCCAGCATTTT

clone size: NA
D gene: NA
V gene: TRBV19
J gene: TRBJ1-2
CDR3 protein: CASSTSVAQDSIYGYTF
CDR3 DNA: TGTGCCAGTAGTACGTCTGTTGCTCAGGACAGCATCTATGGCTACACCTTC

clone size: many
D gene: NA
V gene: TRBV7-8
J gene: TRBJ2-7
CDR3 protein: CASSIRQANYEQYF
CDR3 DNA: TGTGCCAGCAGCATAAGACAGGCGAACTACGAGCAGTACTTC

clone size: many
D gene: NA
V gene: TRBV19
J gene: TRBJ1-2
CDR3 protein: CASSTTYVGGYGYTF
CDR3 DNA: TGTGCCAGTAGCACGACATACGTCGGGGGCTATGGCTACACCTTC

clone size: many
D gene: NA
V gene: TRBV7-2
J gene: TRBJ1-2
CDR3 protein: CASSLRRGDYTF
CDR3 DNA: TGTGCCAGCAGCTTAAGAAGGGGGGACTACACCTTC

clone size: NA
D gene: NA
V gene: TRBV7-9
J gene: TRBJ2-3
CDR3 protein: CASSFGGTVIDTQYF
CDR3 DNA: TGTGCCAGCAGCTTCGGGGGAACAGTTATAGATACGCAGTATTTT

clone size: NA
D gene: NA
V gene: TRBV29-1
J gene: TRBJ2-2
CDR3 protein: CSVERSGSTGELFF
CDR3 DNA: TGCAGCGTTGAAAGGTCGGGGAGCACCGGGGAGCTGTTTTTT

clone size: few
D gene: NA
V gene: TRBV4-3
J gene: TRBJ2-7
CDR3 protein: CASSQDMGPSLYEQYF
CDR3 DNA: TGCGCCAGCAGCCAAGATATGGGCCCCAGTCTTTACGAGCAGTACTTC

clone size: NA
D gene: NA
V gene: TRBV27
J gene: TRBJ2-4
CDR3 protein: CASSPSTKLAKNIQYF
CDR3 DNA: TGTGCCAGCAGTCCCTCCACGAAATTAGCCAAAAACATTCAGTACTTC

clone size: many
D gene: NA
V gene: TRBV10-3
J gene: TRBJ1-5
CDR3 protein: CAISEPDRPQHF
CDR3 DNA: TGTGCCATCAGTGAGCCCGACAGGCCCCAGCATTTT

clone size: many
D gene: NA
V gene: TRBV10-2
J gene: TRBJ2-3
CDR3 protein: CASSPNTGESIDTQYF
CDR3 DNA: TGCGCCAGCAGCCCCAATACAGGCGAGTCGATCGATACGCAGTATTTT

clone size: many
D gene: NA
V gene: TRBV30
J gene: TRBJ1-2
CDR3 protein: CAWGRGAGYTF
CDR3 DNA: TGTGCCTGGGGCCGCGGTGCGGGCTACACCTTC

clone size: many
D gene: NA
V gene: TRBV30
J gene: TRBJ1-5
CDR3 protein: CAWSVLDSTGQPQHF
CDR3 DNA: TGTGCCTGGAGTGTATTGGACAGTACGGGTCAGCCCCAGCATTTT

clone size: NA
D gene: NA
V gene: TRBV10-1
J gene: TRBJ1-3
CDR3 protein: CASSDSSGGSGNTIYF
CDR3 DNA: TGCGCCAGCAGTGATTCGTCTGGGGGCTCTGGAAACACCATATATTTT

clone size: many
D gene: NA
V gene: TRBV18
J gene: TRBJ1-2
CDR3 protein: CASSLEGGDGYTF
CDR3 DNA: TGTGCCAGCTCATTGGAGGGGGGAGATGGCTACACCTTC

clone size: NA
D gene: TRBD1
V gene: TRBV20-1
J gene: TRBJ1-1
CDR3 protein: CSAPRQGANTEAFF
CDR3 DNA: TGCAGTGCTCCTCGGCAGGGGGCAAACACTGAAGCTTTCTTT

clone size: many
D gene: NA
V gene: TRBV29-1
J gene: TRBJ2-5
CDR3 protein: CSVEGRLGETQYF
CDR3 DNA: TGCAGCGTTGAAGGACGACTAGGAGAGACCCAGTACTTC

clone size: NA
D gene: TRBD2
V gene: TRBV24-1
J gene: TRBJ2-5
CDR3 protein: CATSDFSWTSGTGQETQYF
CDR3 DNA: TGTGCCACCAGTGATTTTAGCTGGACTAGCGGGACGGGCCAAGAGACCCAGTACTTC

clone size: NA
D gene: NA
V gene: TRBV10-3
J gene: TRBJ1-2
CDR3 protein: CAISESDFATYTF
CDR3 DNA: TGTGCCATCAGTGAGTCGGATTTTGCGACGTATACCTTC

clone size: few
D gene: NA
V gene: TRBV9
J gene: TRBJ2-5
CDR3 protein: CASSVDSGVGETQYF
CDR3 DNA: TGTGCCAGCAGCGTAGATTCAGGGGTCGGGGAGACCCAGTACTTC

clone size: NA
D gene: TRBD2
V gene: TRBV11-2
J gene: TRBJ2-1
CDR3 protein: CASSQGGSGSGGEQFF
CDR3 DNA: TGCGCCAGCAGCCAAGGAGGTAGCGGGAGCGGCGGTGAGCAGTTCTTC

clone size: NA
D gene: NA
V gene: TRBV27
J gene: TRBJ1-6
CDR3 protein: CASSSQGAPLHF
CDR3 DNA: TGTGCCAGCAGTTCTCAGGGTGCACCCCTCCACTTT

clone size: NA
D gene: TRBD2
V gene: TRBV11-2
J gene: TRBJ2-1
CDR3 protein: CASSPPSGSVNEQFF
CDR3 DNA: TGTGCCAGCAGCCCCCCTAGCGGGAGTGTCAATGAGCAGTTCTTC

clone size: many
D gene: NA
V gene: TRBV2
J gene: TRBJ1-4
CDR3 protein: CASSERGTNEKLFF
CDR3 DNA: TGTGCCAGCAGTGAGAGGGGAACTAATGAAAAACTGTTTTTT

clone size: NA
D gene: NA
V gene: TRBV4-2
J gene: TRBJ2-1
CDR3 protein: CASSQLPTSSNEQFF
CDR3 DNA: TGTGCCAGCAGCCAACTTCCTACTAGCAGTAATGAGCAGTTCTTC

clone size: many
D gene: NA
V gene: TRBV18
J gene: TRBJ2-5
CDR3 protein: CASSPSAAMGTQYF
CDR3 DNA: TGTGCCAGCTCACCAAGTGCGGCGATGGGGACCCAGTACTTC

clone size: many
D gene: TRBD2
V gene: TRBV7-9
J gene: TRBJ2-1
CDR3 protein: CASRPTAGVYNEQFF
CDR3 DNA: TGTGCCAGCAGACCCACAGCGGGAGTGTACAATGAGCAGTTCTTC

clone size: many
D gene: TRBD1
V gene: TRBV6-1
J gene: TRBJ2-1
CDR3 protein: CASRRTSGTGGNEQFF
CDR3 DNA: TGTGCCAGCAGACGAACTTCCGGGACAGGAGGCAATGAGCAGTTCTTC

clone size: few
D gene: NA
V gene: TRBV10-3
J gene: TRBJ1-1
CDR3 protein: CAISESSPRDTEAFF
CDR3 DNA: TGTGCCATCAGTGAGTCGAGTCCCAGGGACACTGAAGCTTTCTTT

clone size: few
D gene: NA
V gene: TRBV6-5
J gene: TRBJ1-5
CDR3 protein: CASGLGQGLNSNQPQHF
CDR3 DNA: TGTGCCAGCGGTTTGGGCCAGGGGCTAAATAGCAATCAGCCCCAGCATTTT

clone size: many
D gene: NA
V gene: TRBV6-2/TRBV6-3
J gene: TRBJ2-5
CDR3 protein: CASSFIGYQETQYF
CDR3 DNA: TGTGCCAGCAGCTTTATAGGGTACCAAGAGACCCAGTACTTC

clone size: many
D gene: NA
V gene: TRBV7-2
J gene: TRBJ1-2
CDR3 protein: CASSPGLAYGYTF
CDR3 DNA: TGTGCCAGCAGCCCGGGGTTGGCCTATGGCTACACCTTC

clone size: many
D gene: TRBD1
V gene: TRBV9
J gene: TRBJ2-1
CDR3 protein: CASGRQGYYNEQFF
CDR3 DNA: TGTGCCAGCGGCCGACAGGGGTACTACAATGAGCAGTTCTTC

clone size: many
D gene: NA
V gene: TRBV6-5
J gene: TRBJ1-1
CDR3 protein: CASSYYENTEAFF
CDR3 DNA: TGTGCCAGCAGTTATTACGAGAACACTGAAGCTTTCTTT

clone size: few
D gene: NA
V gene: TRBV5-8
J gene: TRBJ2-7
CDR3 protein: CASSLVPATYEQYF
CDR3 DNA: TGTGCCAGCAGCTTGGTTCCTGCTACCTACGAGCAGTACTTC

clone size: many
D gene: TRBD1
V gene: TRBV28
J gene: TRBJ1-1
CDR3 protein: CASSSPHRGNTEAFF
CDR3 DNA: TGTGCCAGCAGTTCCCCCCACAGGGGGAACACTGAAGCTTTCTTT

clone size: NA
D gene: NA
V gene: TRBV19
J gene: TRBJ2-6
CDR3 protein: CASSIRLTGANVLTF
CDR3 DNA: TGTGCCAGTAGTATTCGATTGACTGGGGCCAACGTCCTGACTTTC